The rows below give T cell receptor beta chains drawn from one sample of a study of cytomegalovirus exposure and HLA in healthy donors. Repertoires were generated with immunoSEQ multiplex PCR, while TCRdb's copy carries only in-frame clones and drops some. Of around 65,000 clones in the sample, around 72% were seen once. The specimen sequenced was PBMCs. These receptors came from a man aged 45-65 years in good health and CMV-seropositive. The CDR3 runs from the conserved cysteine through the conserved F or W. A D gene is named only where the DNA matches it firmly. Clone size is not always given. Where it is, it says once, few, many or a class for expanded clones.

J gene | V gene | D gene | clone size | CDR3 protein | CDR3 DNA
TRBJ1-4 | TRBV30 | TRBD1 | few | CAWNRGTTNEKLFF | TGTGCCTGGAACAGGGGCACAACTAATGAAAAACTGTTTTTT
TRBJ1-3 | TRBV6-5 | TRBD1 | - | CASSYNRGRGNTIYF | TGTGCCAGCAGTTACAACAGGGGTCGCGGAAACACCATATATTTT
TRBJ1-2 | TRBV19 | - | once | CASTIGTRPNYGYTF | TGTGCCAGTACCATCGGGACACGGCCAAACTATGGCTACACCTTC
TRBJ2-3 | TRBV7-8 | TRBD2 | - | CASSRGAGGITDTQYF | TGTGCCAGCAGCAGGGGGGCGGGGGGAATCACAGATACGCAGTATTTT
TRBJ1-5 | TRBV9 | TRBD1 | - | CASSAGTATNQPQHF | TGTGCCAGCAGCGCCGGGACAGCGACCAATCAGCCCCAGCATTTT
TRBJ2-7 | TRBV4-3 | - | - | CASSLGGTGDYEQYF | TGCGCCAGCAGCTTGGGAGGGACAGGCGACTACGAGCAGTACTTC
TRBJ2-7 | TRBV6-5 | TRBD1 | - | CASNVGQGRGEQYF | TGTGCCAGCAATGTCGGACAGGGCCGGGGGGAGCAGTACTTC
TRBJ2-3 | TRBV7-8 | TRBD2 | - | CASSSGVGGGGHPDTQYF | TGTGCCAGCAGCTCGGGGGTCGGGGGGGGAGGGCACCCAGATACGCAGTATTTT
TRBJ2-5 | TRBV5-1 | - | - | CASSLIISVETQYF | TGTGCCAGCAGCTTGATTATTTCGGTGGAGACCCAGTACTTC
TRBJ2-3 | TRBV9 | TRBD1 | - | CASSVSSTGLTQYF | TGTGCCAGCAGCGTATCCTCGACAGGGCTTACGCAGTATTTT
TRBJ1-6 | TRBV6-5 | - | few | CASSERGPLHF | TGTGCCAGCAGTGAACGGGGACCCCTCCACTTT
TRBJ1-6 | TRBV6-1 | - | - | CASSESGGYNSPLHF | TGTGCCAGCAGTGAAAGCGGGGGCTATAATTCACCCCTCCACTTT
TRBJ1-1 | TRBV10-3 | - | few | CAITSGGEAFF | TGTGCCATCACCTCCGGCGGAGAAGCTTTCTTT
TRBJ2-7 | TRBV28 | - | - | CASRTSIGFYEQYF | TGTGCCAGCAGGACTAGTATCGGGTTCTACGAGCAGTACTTC
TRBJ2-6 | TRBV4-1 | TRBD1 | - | CASSRTGTPGSGANVLTF | TGCGCCAGCAGCCGGACAGGAACCCCCGGCTCTGGGGCCAACGTCCTGACTTTC
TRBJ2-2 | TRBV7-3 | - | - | CASSRDRNTGELFF | TGTGCCAGCAGCCGAGACAGGAACACCGGGGAGCTGTTTTTT
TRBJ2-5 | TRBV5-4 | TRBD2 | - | CASSRTSGRAGETQYF | TGTGCCAGCAGTCGAACTAGCGGGAGGGCCGGGGAGACCCAGTACTTC
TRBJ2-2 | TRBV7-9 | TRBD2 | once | CASSLVGGGAAGELFF | TGTGCCAGCAGCTTAGTGGGCGGGGGGGCGGCCGGGGAGCTGTTTTTT
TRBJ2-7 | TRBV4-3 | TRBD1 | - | CASRQTGASGEQYF | TGCGCCAGCAGGCAGACAGGGGCCTCTGGCGAGCAGTACTTC